This T cell receptor (beta chain) was profiled in a study of T cell changes during pregnancy in multiple sclerosis. The protocol was immunoSEQ multiplex PCR, while the TCRdb copy is restricted to in-frame clones and leaves out a portion. Found here are around 130,000 clones, 90% to 98% of them singletons; the top ten hold around 0.4%. The count of this clone is one. In the same sample, other DNA sequences code for this CDR3. Germline CDR1 is SQVTM and CDR2 is ANQGSEA. The CDR3 has 14 residues. V trimming: 7 bases; J trimming: 7 bases; junction bases outside the gene matches: 14. Sequencing used peripheral blood, obtained after pregnancy. V and J are TRBV29-1 and TRBJ1-2; 8 positions agree with TRBD1. This receptor was obtained from a female donor with multiple sclerosis, enrolled in a pregnancy study. The CDR3 DNA is TGCAGCGCTGGGGACAGGACCAAAGCCCCTGGCTACACCTTC. Encoded protein: CSAGDRTKAPGYTF.